This T cell receptor (beta chain) came from a study of blood T cells in healthy people across ages. General study findings and limits: Calculation of diversity from one million T cells yielded estimates considered to be underestimates.

There are a few counts of this clonotype. Its target is not known. The trim removed 10 bases at V and 4 bases at J, leaving 5 bases unmatched. The CDR3 length is 13 residues. The germline V gene has CDR1 ENHRY and CDR2 SYGVKD. A sample-barcoded 5' primer and a J-beta primer mix were used in a second PCR of roughly 7 to 11 cycles. Any given sample supplied a minimum of 3 million CDR3-containing paired-end reads. TCRdb fed the 5' RACE reads into MiXCR, producing one record per CDR3 protein. This sample yields roughly 570,000 distinct CDR3 sequences, of which approximately 30% are seen a single time; less than 20% belongs to the top ten.

The chain uses TRBV10-3 and TRBJ2-5; 11 bases match TRBD2. The material sequenced was blood. This receptor was taken from a woman between 65 and 79 years old in good health. This CDR3 is CATLAGGRETQYF. In nucleotides, the CDR3 is TGTGCCACCCTAGCGGGGGGTCGAGAGACCCAGTACTTC.